This T cell receptor beta chain was recovered during a study of blood T cell repertoires in COVID-19. Overall study: Whether acute or convalescent, the COVID-19 samples came from the United States, Italy and Spain. Sources were T cells, B-cell-depleted T cells, or PBMCs; the material itself was cDNA or gDNA.

Germline V gives CDR1 MNHNS, CDR2 SASEGT. CDR3 length equals 13 residues. The V and J ends lost 3 bases and 10 bases, in that order; junction bases with no gene match: 2. In the authors' workflow: Amplification with reference gene primers provided the estimates of nucleated cell counts. This table comes from immunoSEQ multiplex PCR, and its TCRdb copy is limited to in-frame clones, with some not included. D and trimming were read from the DNA, whereas the V and J calls and clone size are those reported in that table. This table has approximately 60,000 clones, just over 85% appearing once. The clonotype originates from a man in his forties or fifties with active COVID-19. The chain joins TRBV6-1 to TRBJ2-1; 11 bases line up with TRBD2. Material for sequencing was peripheral blood. CDR3 sequence reads: CASSEVAGGEQFF. The CDR3 coding sequence is TGTGCCAGCAGTGAGGTAGCGGGGGGGGAGCAGTTCTTC.